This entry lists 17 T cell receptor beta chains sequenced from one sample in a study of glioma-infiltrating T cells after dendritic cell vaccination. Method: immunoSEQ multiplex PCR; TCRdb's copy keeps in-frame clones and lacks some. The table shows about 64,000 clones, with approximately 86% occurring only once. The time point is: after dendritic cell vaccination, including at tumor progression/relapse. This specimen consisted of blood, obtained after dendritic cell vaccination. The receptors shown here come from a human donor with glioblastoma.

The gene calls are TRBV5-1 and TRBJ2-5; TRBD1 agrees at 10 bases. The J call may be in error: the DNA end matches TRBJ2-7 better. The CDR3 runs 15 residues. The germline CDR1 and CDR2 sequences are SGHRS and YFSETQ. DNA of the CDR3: TGCGCCAGCAGCTTGGTCCGCGGGACAGGGGTCGAGCAGTACTTC. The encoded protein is CASSLVRGTGVEQYF.

CDR3 residues: CATSRAGLAGEGEQFF. Written as DNA, the CDR3 is TGTGCCACCAGCAGAGCGGGACTAGCGGGAGAGGGTGAGCAGTTCTTC. The chain recombines TRBV15 with TRBJ2-1; 14 bases agree with TRBD2. This CDR3 is 16 amino acids long. V lost 1 base and J lost 9; bases outside the gene matches: 5. Germline lookup yields CDR1 LNHNV and CDR2 YYDKDF (reference sequence).

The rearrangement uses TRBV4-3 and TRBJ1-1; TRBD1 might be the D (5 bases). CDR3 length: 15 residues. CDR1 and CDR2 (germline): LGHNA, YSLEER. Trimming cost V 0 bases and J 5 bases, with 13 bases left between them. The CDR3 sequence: CASSQDSKGRTEAFF. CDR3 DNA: TGCGCCAGCAGCCAAGACTCGAAGGGGCGGACTGAAGCTTTCTTT.

CDR3 in amino acids: CASSSGTGSYEQYF. For the CDR3, the DNA is TGCGCCAGCAGCTCCGGGACAGGGTCCTACGAGCAGTACTTC. The V and J genes are TRBV5-1 and TRBJ2-7; 9 nucleotides agree with TRBD1. The V gene's germline CDR1 is SGHRS and CDR2 YFSETQ. With 3 bases clipped from V and 1 base from J, the junction kept 2 bases outside the gene matches. The CDR3 runs 14 residues.

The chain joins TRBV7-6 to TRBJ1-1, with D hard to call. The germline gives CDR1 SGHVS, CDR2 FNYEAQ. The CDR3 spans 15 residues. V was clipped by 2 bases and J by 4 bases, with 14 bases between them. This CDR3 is CASSLTINPGTEAFF. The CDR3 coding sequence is TGTGCCAGCAGCTTAACTATCAACCCCGGCACTGAAGCTTTCTTT. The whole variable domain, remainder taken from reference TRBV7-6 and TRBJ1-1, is GAGVSQSPRYKVTKRGQDVALRCDPISGHVSLYWYRQALGQGPEFLTYFNYEAQQDKSGLPNDRFSAERPEGSISTLTIQRTEQRDSAMYRCASSLTINPGTEAFFGQGTRLTVV.

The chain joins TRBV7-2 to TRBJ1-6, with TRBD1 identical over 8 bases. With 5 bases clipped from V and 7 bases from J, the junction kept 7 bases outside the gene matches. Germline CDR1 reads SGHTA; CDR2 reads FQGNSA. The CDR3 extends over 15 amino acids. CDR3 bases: TGTGCCAGCAGCCCGAGGACAGGGTGGAATTCACCCCTCCACTTT. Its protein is CASSPRTGWNSPLHF.

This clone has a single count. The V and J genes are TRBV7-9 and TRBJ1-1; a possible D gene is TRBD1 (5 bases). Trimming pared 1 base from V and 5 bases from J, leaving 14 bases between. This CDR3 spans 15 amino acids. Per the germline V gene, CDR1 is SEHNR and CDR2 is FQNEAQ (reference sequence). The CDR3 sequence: CASSLGGLATTEAFF. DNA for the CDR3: TGTGCCAGCAGCTTAGGGGGCCTCGCGACGACTGAAGCTTTCTTT.

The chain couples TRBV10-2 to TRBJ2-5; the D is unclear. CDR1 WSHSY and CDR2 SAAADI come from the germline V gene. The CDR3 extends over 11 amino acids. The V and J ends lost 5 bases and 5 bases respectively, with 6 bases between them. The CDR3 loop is CASSPQETQYF. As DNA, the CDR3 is TGCGCCAGCAGTCCGCAGGAGACCCAGTACTTC.

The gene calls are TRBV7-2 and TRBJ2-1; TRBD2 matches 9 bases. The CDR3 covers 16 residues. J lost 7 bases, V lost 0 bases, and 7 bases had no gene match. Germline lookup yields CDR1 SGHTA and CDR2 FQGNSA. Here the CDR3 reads CASSLAPAGGGNEQFF. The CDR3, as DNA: TGTGCCAGCAGCTTAGCTCCAGCGGGGGGTGGGAATGAGCAGTTCTTC.

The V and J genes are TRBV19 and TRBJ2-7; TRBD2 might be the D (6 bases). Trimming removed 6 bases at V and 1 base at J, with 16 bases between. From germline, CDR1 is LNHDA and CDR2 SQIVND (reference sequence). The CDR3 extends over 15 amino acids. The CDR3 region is CASSIPGLSSYEQYF. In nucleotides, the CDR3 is TGTGCCAGTAGCATACCGGGACTGTCATCCTACGAGCAGTACTTC. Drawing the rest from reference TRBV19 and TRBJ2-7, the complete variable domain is DGGITQSPKYLFRKEGQNVTLSCEQNLNHDAMYWYRQDPGQGLRLIYYSQIVNDFQKGDIAEGYSVSREKKESFPLTVTSAQKNPTAFYLCASSIPGLSSYEQYFGPGTRLTVT.

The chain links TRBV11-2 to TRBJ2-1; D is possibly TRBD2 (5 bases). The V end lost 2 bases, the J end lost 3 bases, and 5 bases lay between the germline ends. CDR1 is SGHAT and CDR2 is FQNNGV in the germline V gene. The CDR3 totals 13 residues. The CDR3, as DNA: TGTGCCAGCAGCTTACGGGGCTACAATGAGCAGTTCTTC. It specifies CASSLRGYNEQFF.

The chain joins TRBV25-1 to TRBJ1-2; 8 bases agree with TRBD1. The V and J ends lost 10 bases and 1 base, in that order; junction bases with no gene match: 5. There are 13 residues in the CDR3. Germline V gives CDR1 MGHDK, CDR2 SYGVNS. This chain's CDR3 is CATRDRINYGYTF. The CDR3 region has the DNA TGTGCCACGCGGGACAGGATTAACTATGGCTACACCTTC.

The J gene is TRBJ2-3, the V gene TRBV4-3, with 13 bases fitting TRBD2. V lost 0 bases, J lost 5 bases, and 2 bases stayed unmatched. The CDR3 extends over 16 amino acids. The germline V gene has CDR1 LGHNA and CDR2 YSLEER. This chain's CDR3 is CASSQELAGGRDTQYF. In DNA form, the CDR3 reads TGCGCCAGCAGCCAAGAACTAGCGGGGGGGAGAGATACGCAGTATTTT.

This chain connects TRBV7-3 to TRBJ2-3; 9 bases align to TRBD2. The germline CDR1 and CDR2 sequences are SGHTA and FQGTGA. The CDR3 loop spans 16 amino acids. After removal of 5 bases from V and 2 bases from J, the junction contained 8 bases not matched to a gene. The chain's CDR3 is CASSRGTSSVTDTQYF. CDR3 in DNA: TGTGCCAGCAGCCGTGGGACTAGCAGTGTCACAGATACGCAGTATTTT.

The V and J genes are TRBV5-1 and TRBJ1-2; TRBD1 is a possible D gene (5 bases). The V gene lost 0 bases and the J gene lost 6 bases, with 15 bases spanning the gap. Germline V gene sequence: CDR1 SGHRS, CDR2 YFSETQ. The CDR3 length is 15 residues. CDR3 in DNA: TGCGCCAGCAGCTTGGAGGCAGGGAGGAGAAATGGCTACACCTTC. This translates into CASSLEAGRRNGYTF.

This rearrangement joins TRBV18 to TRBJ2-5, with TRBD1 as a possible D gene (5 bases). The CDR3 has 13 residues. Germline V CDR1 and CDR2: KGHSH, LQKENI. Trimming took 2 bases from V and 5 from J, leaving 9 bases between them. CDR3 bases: TGTGCCAGCTCACCAGGGGCCGGGGAGACCCAGTACTTC. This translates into CASSPGAGETQYF. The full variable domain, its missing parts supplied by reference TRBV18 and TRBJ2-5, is NAGVMQNPRHLVRRRGQEARLRCSPMKGHSHVYWYRQLPEEGLKFMVYLQKENIIDESGMPKERFSAEFPKEGPSILRIQQVVRGDSAAYFCASSPGAGETQYFGPGTRLLVL.

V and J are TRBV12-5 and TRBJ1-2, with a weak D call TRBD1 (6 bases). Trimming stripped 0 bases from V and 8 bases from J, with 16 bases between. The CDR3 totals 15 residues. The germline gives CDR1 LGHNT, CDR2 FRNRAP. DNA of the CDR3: TGTGCTAGTGGTTTGGTAGGAGGGGGGGCCGGAGGCTACACCTTC. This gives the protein CASGLVGGGAGGYTF.